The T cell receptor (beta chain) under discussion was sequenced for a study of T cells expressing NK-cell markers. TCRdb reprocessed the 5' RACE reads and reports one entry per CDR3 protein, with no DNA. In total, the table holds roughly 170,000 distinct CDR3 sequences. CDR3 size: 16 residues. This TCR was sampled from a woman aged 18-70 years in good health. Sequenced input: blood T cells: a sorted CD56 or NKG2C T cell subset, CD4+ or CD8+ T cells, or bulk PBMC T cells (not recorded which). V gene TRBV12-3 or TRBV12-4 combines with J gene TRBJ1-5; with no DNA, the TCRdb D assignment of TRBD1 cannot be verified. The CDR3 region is CASSSPMGQGNQPQHF.